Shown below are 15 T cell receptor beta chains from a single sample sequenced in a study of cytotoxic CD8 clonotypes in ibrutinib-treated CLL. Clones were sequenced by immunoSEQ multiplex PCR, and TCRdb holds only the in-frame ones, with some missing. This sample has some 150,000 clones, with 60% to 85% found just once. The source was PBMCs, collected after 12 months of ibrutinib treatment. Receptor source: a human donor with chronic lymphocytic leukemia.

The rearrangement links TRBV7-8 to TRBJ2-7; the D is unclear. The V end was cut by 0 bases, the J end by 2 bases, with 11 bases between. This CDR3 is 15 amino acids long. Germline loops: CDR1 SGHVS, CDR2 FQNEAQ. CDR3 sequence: CASSLAPVGTYEQYF. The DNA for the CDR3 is TGTGCCAGCAGCTTAGCCCCTGTCGGAACCTACGAGCAGTACTTC.

CDR3 in amino acids: CASSLAGYYGYTF. The CDR3 coding sequence is TGTGCCAGCAGCCTCGCCGGGTACTATGGCTACACCTTC. The rearrangement joins TRBV7-2 to TRBJ1-2, with unresolved D. V shed 5 bases and J shed 3 bases, with 10 bases lying between them. Germline CDR1 reads SGHTA; CDR2 reads FQGNSA. The CDR3 is 13 amino acids.

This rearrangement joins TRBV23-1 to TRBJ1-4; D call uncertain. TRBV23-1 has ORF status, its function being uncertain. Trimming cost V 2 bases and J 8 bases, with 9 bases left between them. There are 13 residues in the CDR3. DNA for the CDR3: TGCGCCAGCAGTCAAATGCACAAGGAAAAACTGTTTTTT. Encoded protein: CASSQMHKEKLFF.

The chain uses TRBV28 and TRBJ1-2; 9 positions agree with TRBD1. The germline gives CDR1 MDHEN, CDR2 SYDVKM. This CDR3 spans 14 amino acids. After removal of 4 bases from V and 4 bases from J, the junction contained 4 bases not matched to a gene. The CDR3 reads CASSYEDRGYGYTF. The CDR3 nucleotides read TGTGCCAGCAGTTATGAGGACAGGGGCTATGGCTACACCTTC.

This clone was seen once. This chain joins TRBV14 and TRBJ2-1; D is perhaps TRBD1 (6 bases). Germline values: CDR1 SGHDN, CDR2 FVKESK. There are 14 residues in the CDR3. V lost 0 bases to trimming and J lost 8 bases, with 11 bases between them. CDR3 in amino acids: CASSQERGYYEQFF. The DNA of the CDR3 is TGTGCCAGCAGCCAAGAGAGGGGGTATTATGAGCAGTTCTTC.

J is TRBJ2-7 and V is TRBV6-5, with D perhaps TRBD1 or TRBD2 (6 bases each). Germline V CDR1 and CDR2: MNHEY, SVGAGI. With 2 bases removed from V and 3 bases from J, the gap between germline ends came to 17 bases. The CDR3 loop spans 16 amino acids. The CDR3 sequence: CASSYIYGGLGYEQYF. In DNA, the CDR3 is TGTGCCAGCAGTTACATATATGGGGGGCTCGGCTACGAGCAGTACTTC.

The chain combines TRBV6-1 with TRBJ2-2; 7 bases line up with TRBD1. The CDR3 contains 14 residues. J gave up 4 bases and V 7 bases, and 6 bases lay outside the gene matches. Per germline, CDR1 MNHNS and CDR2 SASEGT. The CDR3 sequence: CASTADRATGELFF. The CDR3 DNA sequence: TGTGCCAGCACCGCCGACAGGGCCACCGGGGAGCTGTTTTTT.

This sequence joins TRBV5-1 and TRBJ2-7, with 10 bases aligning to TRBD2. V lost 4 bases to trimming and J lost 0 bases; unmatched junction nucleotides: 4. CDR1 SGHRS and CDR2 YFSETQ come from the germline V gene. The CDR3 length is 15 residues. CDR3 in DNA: TGCGCCAGCAGCGGTAGCGGGGGGCCCTCCTACGAGCAGTACTTC. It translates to CASSGSGGPSYEQYF.

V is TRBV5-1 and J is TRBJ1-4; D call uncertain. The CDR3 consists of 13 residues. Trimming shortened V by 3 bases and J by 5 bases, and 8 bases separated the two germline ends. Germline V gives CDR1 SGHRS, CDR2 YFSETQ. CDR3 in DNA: TGCGCCAGCAGCTCATCATTAAATGAAAAACTGTTTTTT. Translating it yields CASSSSLNEKLFF.

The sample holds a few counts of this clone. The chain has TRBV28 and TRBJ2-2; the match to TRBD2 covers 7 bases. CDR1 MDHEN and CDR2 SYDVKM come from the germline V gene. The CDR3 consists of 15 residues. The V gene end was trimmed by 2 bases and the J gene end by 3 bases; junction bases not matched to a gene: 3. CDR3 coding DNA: TGTGCCAGCAGTTTAGGAGCGGGGTACACCGGGGAGCTGTTTTTT. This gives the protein CASSLGAGYTGELFF.

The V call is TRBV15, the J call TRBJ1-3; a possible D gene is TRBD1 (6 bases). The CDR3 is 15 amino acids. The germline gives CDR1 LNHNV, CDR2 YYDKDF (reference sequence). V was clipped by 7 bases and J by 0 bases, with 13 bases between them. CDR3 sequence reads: CATNRRGASGNTIYF. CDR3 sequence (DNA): TGTGCCACCAACCGCCGGGGGGCCTCTGGAAACACCATATATTTT.

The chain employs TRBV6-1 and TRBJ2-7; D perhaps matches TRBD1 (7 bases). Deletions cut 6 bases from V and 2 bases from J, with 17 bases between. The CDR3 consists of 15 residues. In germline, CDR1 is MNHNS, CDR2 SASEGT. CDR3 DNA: TGTGCCAGCAGAATCCAGGGGGGATCCCCCTACGAGCAGTACTTC. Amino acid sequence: CASRIQGGSPYEQYF.

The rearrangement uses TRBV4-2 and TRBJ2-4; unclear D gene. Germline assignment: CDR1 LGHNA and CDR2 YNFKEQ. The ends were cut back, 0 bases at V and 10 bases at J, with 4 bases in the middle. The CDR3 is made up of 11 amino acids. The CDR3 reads CASSQDGIQYF. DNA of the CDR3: TGTGCCAGCAGCCAAGATGGGATTCAGTACTTC.

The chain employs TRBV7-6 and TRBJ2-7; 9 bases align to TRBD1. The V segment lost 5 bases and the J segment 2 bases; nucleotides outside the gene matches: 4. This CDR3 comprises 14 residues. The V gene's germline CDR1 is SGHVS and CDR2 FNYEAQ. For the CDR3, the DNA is TGTGCCAGCAGCCCTTGGGACAGGGCCTACGAGCAGTACTTC. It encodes CASSPWDRAYEQYF.

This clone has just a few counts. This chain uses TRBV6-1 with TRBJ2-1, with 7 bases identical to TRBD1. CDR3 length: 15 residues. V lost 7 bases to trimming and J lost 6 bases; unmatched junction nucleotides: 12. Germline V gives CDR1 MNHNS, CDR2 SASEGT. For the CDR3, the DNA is TGTGCCAGCACCCCTACGACAGGGTCATTCAATGAGCAGTTCTTC. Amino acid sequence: CASTPTTGSFNEQFF.